This T cell receptor beta chain was sequenced for a study of T cells in Graves' hyperthyroidism and ophthalmopathy. The source material, RNA transcripts, was used to amplify TCR beta CDR3 regions. The HTBI primer set was used in a first-round RT-PCR of the TCR CDR3. TCRdb passed the multiplex PCR reads through MiXCR, listing each CDR3 protein once. The data show hundreds of thousands of distinct CDR3 sequences, with roughly 14% seen just once and 4.3% held by the top ten. This clonotype was seen many times. CDR3 length: 13 amino acids. Looked up from germline, CDR1 is ENHRY and CDR2 is SYGVKD. V lost 6 bases, J lost 8 bases, and 16 bases lay in between.

The sequence came from a woman in her 40s with Graves' ophthalmopathy. This chain links TRBV10-3 with TRBJ1-2, with D perhaps matching TRBD1 (6 bases). The sequencing input was blood. CDR3 protein: CAIRGRAGHGYTF. DNA for the CDR3: TGTGCCATCAGGGGACGCGCGGGACACGGCTACACCTTC.